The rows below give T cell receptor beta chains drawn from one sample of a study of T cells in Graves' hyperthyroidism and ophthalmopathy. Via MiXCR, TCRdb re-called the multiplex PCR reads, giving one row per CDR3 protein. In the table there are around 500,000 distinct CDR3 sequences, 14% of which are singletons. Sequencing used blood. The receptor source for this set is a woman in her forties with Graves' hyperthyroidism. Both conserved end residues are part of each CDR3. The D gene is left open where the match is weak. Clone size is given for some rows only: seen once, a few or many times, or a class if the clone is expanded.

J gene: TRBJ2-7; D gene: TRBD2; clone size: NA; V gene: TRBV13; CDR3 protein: CASSHRALAGRSYEQYF; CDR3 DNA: TGTGCCAGCAGCCACCGGGCCCTAGCGGGACGCTCCTACGAGCAGTACTTC
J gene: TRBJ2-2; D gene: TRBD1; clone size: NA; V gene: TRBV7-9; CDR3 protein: CASSPGTGETGELFF; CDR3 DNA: TGTGCCAGCAGTCCCGGGACAGGGGAAACCGGGGAGCTGTTTTTT
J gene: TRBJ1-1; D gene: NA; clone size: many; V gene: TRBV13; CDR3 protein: CASSSQMVGTEAFF; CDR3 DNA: TGTGCCAGCAGTTCACAAATGGTAGGGACTGAAGCTTTCTTT
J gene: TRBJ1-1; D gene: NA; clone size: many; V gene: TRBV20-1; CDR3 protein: CRARADTEAFF; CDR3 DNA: TGCAGGGCTAGGGCAGACACTGAAGCTTTCTTT
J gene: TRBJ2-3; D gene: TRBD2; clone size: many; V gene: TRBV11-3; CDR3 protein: CASSSRSGRLLGTDTQYF; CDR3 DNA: TGTGCCAGCAGCTCACGTAGCGGGAGGCTGCTGGGGACAGATACGCAGTATTTT
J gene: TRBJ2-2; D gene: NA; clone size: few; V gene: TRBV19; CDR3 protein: CASSISGTGIGTGELFF; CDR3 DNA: TGTGCCAGTAGTATAAGCGGGACAGGTATAGGAACCGGGGAGCTGTTTTTT
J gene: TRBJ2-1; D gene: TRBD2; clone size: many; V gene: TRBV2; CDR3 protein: CASRRGAGGPNEQFF; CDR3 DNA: TGTGCCAGCAGGAGAGGGGCGGGAGGGCCCAATGAGCAGTTCTTC
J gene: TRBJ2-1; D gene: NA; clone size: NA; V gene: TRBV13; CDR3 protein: CASSYPLAPEQFF; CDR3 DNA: TGTGCCAGCAGCTACCCACTAGCCCCAGAGCAGTTCTTC
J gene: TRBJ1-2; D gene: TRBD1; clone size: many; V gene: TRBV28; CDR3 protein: CASSSSGTGDYGYTF; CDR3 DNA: TGTGCCAGCAGTTCCTCCGGGACAGGGGACTATGGCTACACCTTC
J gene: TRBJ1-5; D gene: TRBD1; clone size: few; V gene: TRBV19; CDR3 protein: CASSADRGPGVYSNQPQHF; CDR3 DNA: TGTGCCAGTAGTGCCGACAGGGGGCCGGGGGTTTATAGCAATCAGCCCCAGCATTTT
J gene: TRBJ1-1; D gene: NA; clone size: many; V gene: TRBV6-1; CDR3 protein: CASNYDVNTEAFF; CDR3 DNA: TGTGCCAGCAACTACGACGTGAACACTGAAGCTTTCTTT
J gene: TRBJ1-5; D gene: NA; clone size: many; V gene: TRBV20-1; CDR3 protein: CSAVDVSNQPQHF; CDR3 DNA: TGCAGTGCCGTGGATGTGAGCAATCAGCCCCAGCATTTT
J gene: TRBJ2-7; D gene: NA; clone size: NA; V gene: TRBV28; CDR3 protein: CASSPPGAVMVYEQYF; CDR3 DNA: TGTGCCAGCAGCCCACCCGGGGCAGTGATGGTCTACGAGCAGTACTTC
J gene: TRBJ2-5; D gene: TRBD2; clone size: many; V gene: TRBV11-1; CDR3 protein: CASSLYGTSGTQTQYF; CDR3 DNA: TGTGCCAGCAGCTTGTATGGGACTAGCGGGACGCAGACCCAGTACTTC
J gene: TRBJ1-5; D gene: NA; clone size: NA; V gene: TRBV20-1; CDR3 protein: CSAREEVGNQPQHF; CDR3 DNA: TGCAGTGCTAGAGAGGAAGTCGGCAATCAGCCCCAGCATTTT
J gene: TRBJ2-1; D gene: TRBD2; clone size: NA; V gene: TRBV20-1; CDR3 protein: CSATVAGETGEQFF; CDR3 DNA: TGCAGTGCCACCGTAGCGGGAGAAACCGGTGAGCAGTTCTTC
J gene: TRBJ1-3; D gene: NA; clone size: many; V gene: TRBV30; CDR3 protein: CAWSGEHSGNTIYF; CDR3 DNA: TGTGCCTGGAGTGGCGAGCACTCTGGAAACACCATATATTTT
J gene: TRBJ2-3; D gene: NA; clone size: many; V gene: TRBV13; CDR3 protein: CASSSTRQDRTQYF; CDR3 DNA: TGTGCCAGCAGCTCCACCCGACAGGACCGTACGCAGTATTTT
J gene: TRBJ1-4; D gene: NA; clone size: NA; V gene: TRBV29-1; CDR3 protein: CSVKGTAINEKLFF; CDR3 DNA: TGCAGCGTTAAGGGGACGGCCATTAATGAAAAACTGTTTTTT
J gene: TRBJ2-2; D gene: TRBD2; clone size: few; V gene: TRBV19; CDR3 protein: CASNPLAGAVGELFF; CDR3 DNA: TGTGCCAGTAACCCACTAGCGGGAGCCGTCGGGGAGCTGTTTTTT
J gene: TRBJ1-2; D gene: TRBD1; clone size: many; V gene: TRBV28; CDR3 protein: CASSLGMGQGGGYTF; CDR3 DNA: TGTGCCAGCAGTTTGGGGATGGGACAGGGTGGTGGCTACACCTTC
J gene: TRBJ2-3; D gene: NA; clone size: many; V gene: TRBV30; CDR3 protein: CAWSAITDTQYF; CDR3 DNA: TGTGCCTGGAGTGCTATCACAGATACGCAGTATTTT
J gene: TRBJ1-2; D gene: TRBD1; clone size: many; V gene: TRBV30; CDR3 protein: CAWRGQEFYGYTF; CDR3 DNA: TGTGCCTGGAGGGGACAGGAGTTCTATGGCTACACCTTC
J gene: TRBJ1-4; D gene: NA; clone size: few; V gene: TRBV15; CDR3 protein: CATRGGDREKLFF; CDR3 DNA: TGTGCCACCAGAGGGGGGGATCGAGAAAAACTGTTTTTT
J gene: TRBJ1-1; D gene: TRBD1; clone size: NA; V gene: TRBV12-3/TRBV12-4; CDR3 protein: CASSLSGTATGAFF; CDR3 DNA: TGTGCCAGCAGTTTAAGCGGGACAGCCACTGGAGCTTTCTTT
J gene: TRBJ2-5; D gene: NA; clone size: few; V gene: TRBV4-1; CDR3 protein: CASSQGVGVWKETQYF; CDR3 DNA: TGCGCCAGCAGCCAAGGGGTGGGGGTATGGAAAGAGACCCAGTACTTC
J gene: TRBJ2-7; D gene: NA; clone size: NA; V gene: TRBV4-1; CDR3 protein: CASSQFLGSTYEQYF; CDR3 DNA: TGCGCCAGCAGCCAATTTCTCGGGAGTACCTACGAGCAGTACTTC
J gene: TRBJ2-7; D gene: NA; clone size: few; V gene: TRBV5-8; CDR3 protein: CASSLYNYEQYF; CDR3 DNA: TGTGCCAGCAGCCTTTACAACTACGAGCAGTACTTC
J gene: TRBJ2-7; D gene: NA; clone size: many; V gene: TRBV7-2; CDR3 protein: CASSLAPYEQYF; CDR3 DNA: TGTGCCAGCAGCTTAGCGCCCTACGAGCAGTACTTC
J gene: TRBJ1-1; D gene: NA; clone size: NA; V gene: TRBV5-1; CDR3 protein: CASSLASTNSEAFF; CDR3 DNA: TGCGCCAGCAGCTTGGCCTCAACTAATTCTGAAGCTTTCTTT
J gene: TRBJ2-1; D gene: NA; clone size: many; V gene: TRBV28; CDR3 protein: CAEGGGPVSNEQFF; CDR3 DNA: TGTGCAGAGGGAGGGGGGCCCGTTTCCAATGAGCAGTTCTTC
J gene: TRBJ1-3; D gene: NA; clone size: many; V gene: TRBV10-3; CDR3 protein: CAIRGQNSGNTIYF; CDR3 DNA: TGTGCCATCAGGGGGCAGAACTCTGGAAACACCATATATTTT
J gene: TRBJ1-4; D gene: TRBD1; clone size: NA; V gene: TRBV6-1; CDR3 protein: CASSGTGRSEKLFF; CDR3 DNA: TGTGCCAGCAGTGGGACAGGGAGGTCAGAAAAACTGTTTTTT
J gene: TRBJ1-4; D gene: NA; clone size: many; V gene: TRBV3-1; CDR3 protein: CASSQNPDIGEKLFF; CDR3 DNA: TGTGCCAGCAGCCAAAACCCGGACATAGGGGAAAAACTGTTTTTT